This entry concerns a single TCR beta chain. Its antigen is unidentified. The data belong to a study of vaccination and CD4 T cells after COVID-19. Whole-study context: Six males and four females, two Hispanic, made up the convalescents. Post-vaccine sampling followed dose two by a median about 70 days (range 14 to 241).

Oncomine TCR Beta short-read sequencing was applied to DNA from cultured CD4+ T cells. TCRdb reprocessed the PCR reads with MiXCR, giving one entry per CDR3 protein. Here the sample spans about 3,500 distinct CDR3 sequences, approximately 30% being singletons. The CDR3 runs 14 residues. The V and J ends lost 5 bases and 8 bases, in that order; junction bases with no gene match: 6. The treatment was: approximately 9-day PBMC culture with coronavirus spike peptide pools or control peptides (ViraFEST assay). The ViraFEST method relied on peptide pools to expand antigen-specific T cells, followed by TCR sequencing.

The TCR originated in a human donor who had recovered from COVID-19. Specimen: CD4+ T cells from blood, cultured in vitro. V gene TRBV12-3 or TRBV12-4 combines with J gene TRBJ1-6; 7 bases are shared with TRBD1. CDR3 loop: CASSAGQKDSPLHF. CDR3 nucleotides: TGTGCCAGCAGTGCGGGACAGAAAGATTCACCCCTCCACTTT.